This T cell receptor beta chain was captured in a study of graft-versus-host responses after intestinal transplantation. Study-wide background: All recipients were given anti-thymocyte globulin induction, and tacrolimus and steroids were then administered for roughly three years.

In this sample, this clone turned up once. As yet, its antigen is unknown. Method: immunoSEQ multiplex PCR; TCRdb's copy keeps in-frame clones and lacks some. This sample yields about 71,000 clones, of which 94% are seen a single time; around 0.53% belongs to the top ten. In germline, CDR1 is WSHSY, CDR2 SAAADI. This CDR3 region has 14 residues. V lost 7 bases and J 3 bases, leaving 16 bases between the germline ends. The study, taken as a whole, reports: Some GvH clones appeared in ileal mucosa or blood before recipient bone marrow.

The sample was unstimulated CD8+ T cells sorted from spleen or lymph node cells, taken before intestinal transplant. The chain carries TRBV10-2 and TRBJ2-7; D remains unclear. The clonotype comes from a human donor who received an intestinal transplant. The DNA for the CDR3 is TGCGCCAGCACCCGTGAAGGGATGGACTACGAGCAGTACTTC. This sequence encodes CASTREGMDYEQYF.